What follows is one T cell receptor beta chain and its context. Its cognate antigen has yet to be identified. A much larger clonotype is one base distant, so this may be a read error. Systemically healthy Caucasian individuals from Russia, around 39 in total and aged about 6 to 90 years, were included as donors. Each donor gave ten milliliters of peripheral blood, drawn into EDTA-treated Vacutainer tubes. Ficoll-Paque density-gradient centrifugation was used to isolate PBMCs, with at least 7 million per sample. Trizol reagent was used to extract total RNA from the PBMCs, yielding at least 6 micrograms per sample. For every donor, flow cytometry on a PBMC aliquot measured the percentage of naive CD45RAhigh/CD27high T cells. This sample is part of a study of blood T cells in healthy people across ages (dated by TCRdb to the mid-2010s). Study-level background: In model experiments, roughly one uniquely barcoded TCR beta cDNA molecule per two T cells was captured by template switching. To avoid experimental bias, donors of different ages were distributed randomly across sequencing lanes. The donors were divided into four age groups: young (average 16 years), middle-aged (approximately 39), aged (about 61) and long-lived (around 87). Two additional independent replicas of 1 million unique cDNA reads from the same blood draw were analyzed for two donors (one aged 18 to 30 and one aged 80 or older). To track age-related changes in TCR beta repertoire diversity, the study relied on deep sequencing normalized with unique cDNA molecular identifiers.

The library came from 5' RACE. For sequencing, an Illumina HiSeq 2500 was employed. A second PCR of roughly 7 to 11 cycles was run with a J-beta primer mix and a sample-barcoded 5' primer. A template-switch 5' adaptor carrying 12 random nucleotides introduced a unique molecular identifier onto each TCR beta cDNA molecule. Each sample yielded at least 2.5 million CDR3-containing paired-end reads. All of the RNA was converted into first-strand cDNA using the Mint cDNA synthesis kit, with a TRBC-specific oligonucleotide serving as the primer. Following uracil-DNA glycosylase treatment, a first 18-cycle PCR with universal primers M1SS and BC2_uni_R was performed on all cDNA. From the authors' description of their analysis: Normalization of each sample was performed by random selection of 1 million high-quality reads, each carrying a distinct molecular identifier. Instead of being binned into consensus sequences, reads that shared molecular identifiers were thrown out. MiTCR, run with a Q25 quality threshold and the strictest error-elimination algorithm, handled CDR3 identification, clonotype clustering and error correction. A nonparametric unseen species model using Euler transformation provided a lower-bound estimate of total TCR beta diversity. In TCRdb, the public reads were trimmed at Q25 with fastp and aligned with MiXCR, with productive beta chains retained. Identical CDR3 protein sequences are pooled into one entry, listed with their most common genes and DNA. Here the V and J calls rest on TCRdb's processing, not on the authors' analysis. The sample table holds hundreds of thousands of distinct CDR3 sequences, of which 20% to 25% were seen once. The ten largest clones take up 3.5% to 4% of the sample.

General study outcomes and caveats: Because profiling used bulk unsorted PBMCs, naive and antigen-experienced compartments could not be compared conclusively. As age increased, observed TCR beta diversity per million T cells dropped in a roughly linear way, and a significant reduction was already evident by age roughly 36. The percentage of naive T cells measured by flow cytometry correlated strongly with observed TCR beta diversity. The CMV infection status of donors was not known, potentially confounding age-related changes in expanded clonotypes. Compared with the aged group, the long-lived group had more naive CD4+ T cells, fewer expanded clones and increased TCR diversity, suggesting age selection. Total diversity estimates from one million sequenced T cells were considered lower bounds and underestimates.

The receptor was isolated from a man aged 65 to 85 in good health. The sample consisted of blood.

The nucleotide sequence is TGTGCCAGCAGTGAAGCCAGACAAGAGACCCGGTACTTC. This gives the protein CASSEARQETRYF. The chain couples TRBV6-1 to TRBJ2-5; no D gene call is confident. For CDR1 and CDR2, the germline V gene lists MNHNS and SASEGT. There are 13 amino acids in the CDR3, from cysteine to phenylalanine inclusive. Only the CDR3 portion is preserved as DNA: 39 bases, with reading frame beginning at the first base.